This TCR beta chain emerged from a study of T cells in Graves' hyperthyroidism and ophthalmopathy. The sample holds many counts of this clonotype. The CDR3 regions of TCR beta were amplified from RNA transcripts. First-round RT-PCR of the TCR CDR3 relied on the HTBI primer set. TCRdb independently ran MiXCR on the multiplex PCR reads; one entry per CDR3 protein. This sample has about 380,000 distinct CDR3 sequences, with roughly 13% found just once. Sequenced material: blood. This TCR was sampled from a man aged 25 to 40 with Graves' hyperthyroidism that later progressed to Graves' ophthalmopathy.

This CDR3 reads CASSLWDSSVSYEQYF. The DNA for the CDR3 is TGTGCCAGCAGCTTATGGGACAGCTCCGTCTCCTACGAGCAGTACTTC. This chain connects TRBV7-8 to TRBJ2-7, with TRBD1 matching over 7 bases. The germline gives CDR1 SGHVS, CDR2 FQNEAQ. The CDR3 is made up of 16 amino acids. V shed 2 bases and J 0 bases; nucleotides not matched to a gene: 7.